What follows are 19 T cell receptor beta chains derived from one specimen sequenced in a study of blood T cell repertoires in COVID-19. Using immunoSEQ multiplex PCR, the repertoire was profiled, and TCRdb retains in-frame clones only, with some absent. The sample shows approximately 200,000 clones, over 75% of them seen only once. Material: PBMCs or T cells enriched from blood (not recorded which). The origin of the receptors is a woman under 40 who had been exposed to COVID-19.

The chain uses TRBV19 and TRBJ2-2, with 11 nucleotides matching TRBD1. The CDR3 consists of 20 residues. V dropped 0 bases and J dropped 0; count of bases not matched to a gene: 9. Germline V lookup: CDR1 LNHDA, CDR2 SQIVND (reference sequence). Here the CDR3 reads CASSIDQRRDRGTNTGELFF. CDR3 nucleotide sequence: TGTGCCAGTAGTATAGATCAGCGTAGGGACAGGGGGACGAACACCGGGGAGCTGTTTTTT. Filled out from reference TRBV19 and TRBJ2-2, the complete variable domain reads DGGITQSPKYLFRKEGQNVTLSCEQNLNHDAMYWYRQDPGQGLRLIYYSQIVNDFQKGDIAEGYSVSREKKESFPLTVTSAQKNPTAFYLCASSIDQRRDRGTNTGELFFGEGSRLTVL.

The chain links TRBV19 to TRBJ2-2; tentatively, D is TRBD2 (6 bases). This CDR3 is built from 14 residues. Germline V gives CDR1 LNHDA, CDR2 SQIVND (reference sequence). Deletions cut 4 bases from V and 0 bases from J, with 6 bases between. CDR3 nucleotides: TGTGCCAGTAGTACGGGAGCGAACACCGGGGAGCTGTTTTTT. Translating gives CASSTGANTGELFF.

Notes on this clone: This specimen includes other DNA sequences encoding the same CDR3. The chain recombines TRBV28 with TRBJ1-5, with unresolved D. The CDR3 has 14 amino acids. Trimming left V 6 bases short and J 2 bases short, with 11 bases between. Germline assignment: CDR1 MDHEN and CDR2 SYDVKM. The DNA for the CDR3 is TGTGCCAGCAGCCTCGGTACGGGCAATCAGCCCCAGCATTTT. It codes for CASSLGTGNQPQHF.

The rearrangement joins TRBV12-3 or TRBV12-4 to TRBJ1-4; 9 bases match TRBD1. V dropped 7 bases and J dropped 6; count of bases not matched to a gene: 3. The CDR3 consists of 13 residues. The CDR3: CASTWDRDEKLFF. DNA for the CDR3: TGTGCCAGCACCTGGGACAGGGATGAAAAACTGTTTTTT.

This chain joins TRBV25-1 and TRBJ1-1, with TRBD1 as a possible D gene (6 bases). This CDR3 has 14 amino acids. Germline lookup yields CDR1 MGHDK and CDR2 SYGVNS. V shed 5 bases and J shed 5 bases, with 15 bases lying between them. CDR3: CASSTQGEGTEAFF. In nucleotides, the CDR3 is TGTGCCAGCAGTACACAGGGAGAGGGGACTGAAGCTTTCTTT. Full variable domain (rest looked up from reference TRBV25-1 and TRBJ1-1): EADIYQTPRYLVIGTGKKITLECSQTMGHDKMYWYQQDPGMELHLIHYSYGVNSTEKGDLSSESTVSRIRTEHFPLTLESARPSHTSQYLCASSTQGEGTEAFFGQGTRLTVV.

The chain recombines TRBV7-9 with TRBJ2-5; 8 nucleotides line up with TRBD2. CDR3 length equals 16 residues. Germline V gene sequence: CDR1 SEHNR, CDR2 FQNEAQ (reference sequence). V was pared by 5 bases and J by 1 base, with 9 bases of the junction left unmatched. CDR3 nucleotides: TGTGCCAGCAGCCCGGGAACCACTAGCGGCCAAGAGACCCAGTACTTC. As protein: CASSPGTTSGQETQYF.

In this sample, this clone turned up a few times. The chain combines TRBV10-1 with TRBJ2-7; no clear D. Germline CDR1 and CDR2: WNHNN and SYGVQD (reference sequence). V was shortened by 4 bases and J by 6 bases, with 13 bases between the two germline ends. CDR3 length equals 13 residues. The CDR3 DNA reads TGCGCCAGCAGTGTAACAGTTCCTGGCGAGCAGTACTTC. It encodes CASSVTVPGEQYF.

The V gene is TRBV4-1, the J gene TRBJ2-1, with TRBD2 matching over 12 bases. Germline CDR1 MGHRA, CDR2 YSYEKL. J lost 8 bases, V lost 3 bases, and 8 bases had no gene match. The CDR3 runs to 16 residues. Here the CDR3 DNA reads TGCGCCAGCAGCCACGGACTAGCGGGAATCATCGATGAGCAGTTCTTC. This gives the protein CASSHGLAGIIDEQFF.

V is TRBV25-1 and J is TRBJ2-6; perhaps TRBD2 as D (5 bases). V was shortened by 2 bases and J by 2 bases, with 10 bases between the two germline ends. From germline, CDR1 is MGHDK and CDR2 SYGVNS. This CDR3 region has 16 residues. CDR3 nucleotides: TGTGCCAGCAGTGAAGAGGGCGTGGCTGGGGCCAACGTCCTGACTTTC. It specifies CASSEEGVAGANVLTF.

J is TRBJ2-1 and V is TRBV2, with D tentatively TRBD2 (6 bases). Germline CDR1 reads SNHLY; CDR2 reads FYNNEI. V was clipped by 7 bases and J by 5 bases, with 9 bases between them. This CDR3 is 12 amino acids long. The CDR3 loop is CASTGSHNEQFF. The CDR3 DNA is TGTGCCAGCACCGGGAGTCACAATGAGCAGTTCTTC.

The chain carries TRBV11-2 and TRBJ1-5, with D maybe TRBD1 (6 bases). Germline V gene data show CDR1 as SGHAT and CDR2 as FQNNGV. Trimming took off 1 base at V and 6 bases at J, with 16 bases between the two ends. The CDR3 consists of 16 residues. The CDR3 DNA reads TGTGCCAGCAGCTTAGGAGCGGGGGGCGCGGGTCAGCCCCAGCATTTT. It specifies CASSLGAGGAGQPQHF.

The count of this clone is one. The rearrangement links TRBV18 to TRBJ2-5, with D possibly matching TRBD1 (6 bases). The germline CDR1 and CDR2 sequences are KGHSH and LQKENI. Trimming left V 10 bases short and J 0 bases short, with 9 bases between. This CDR3 is built from 12 residues. The CDR3 region is CATNRDQETQYF. The CDR3, as DNA: TGTGCCACCAACAGGGACCAAGAGACCCAGTACTTC.

The rearrangement joins TRBV5-1 to TRBJ2-2, with TRBD2 identical over 12 bases. Germline lookup yields CDR1 SGHRS and CDR2 YFSETQ. The junction had 4 bases not matched to a gene; V was cut back by 0 bases and J by 4 bases. This CDR3 contains 17 residues. CDR3 coding DNA: TGCGCCAGCAGCTTGGCCACGGGACTAGCGGGCACCGGGGAGCTGTTTTTT. Its translation: CASSLATGLAGTGELFF. The variable domain in full, completed from reference TRBV5-1 and TRBJ2-2, reads KAGVTQTPRYLIKTRGQQVTLSCSPISGHRSVSWYQQTPGQGLQFLFEYFSETQRNKGNFPGRFSGRQFSNSRSEMNVSTLELGDSALYLCASSLATGLAGTGELFFGEGSRLTVL.

The gene calls are TRBV6-5 and TRBJ1-3; D might be TRBD1 (6 bases). V lost 10 bases and J 1 base, leaving 14 bases between the germline ends. The CDR3 is 14 amino acids. Germline V gene sequence: CDR1 MNHEY, CDR2 SVGAGI. The CDR3 loop reads CATSRGGSGNTIYF. The CDR3 DNA sequence: TGTGCCACATCAAGAGGGGGTTCTGGAAACACCATATATTTT.

The J gene is TRBJ2-7, the V gene TRBV19; 9 bases match TRBD2. Germline CDR1 is LNHDA and CDR2 is SQIVND (reference sequence). With V trimmed by 6 bases and J by 0 bases, 3 bases remained unmatched. The CDR3 contains 14 residues. The CDR3 nucleotides read TGTGCCAGTAGCCTAGCGGGGAGCTCCTACGAGCAGTACTTC. This codes for CASSLAGSSYEQYF.

The V and J genes are TRBV28 and TRBJ2-7; 8 nucleotides match TRBD1. CDR1 and CDR2 (germline): MDHEN, SYDVKM. This CDR3 is built from 14 residues. Germline trimming cut 6 bases from V and 2 bases from J; bases unmatched to any gene: 6. In DNA form, the CDR3 reads TGTGCCAGCAGCCCGGACAGGGCGACCTACGAGCAGTACTTC. Residues: CASSPDRATYEQYF. The full variable domain, completed using reference TRBV28 and TRBJ2-7, is DVKVTQSSRYLVKRTGEKVFLECVQDMDHENMFWYRQDPGLGLRLIYFSYDVKMKEKGDIPEGYSVSREKKERFSLILESASTNQTSMYLCASSPDRATYEQYFGPGTRLTVT.

The chain recombines TRBV23-1 with TRBJ2-3; a possible D gene is TRBD2 (6 bases). TRBV23-1 is identified as an open reading frame with a role that is uncertain. V dropped 3 bases and J dropped 2 bases, with 12 bases sitting between them. The CDR3 is made up of 15 amino acids. The CDR3 sequence is CASSHPGTDTDTQYF. The CDR3 nucleotides read TGCGCCAGCAGTCACCCCGGGACTGACACAGATACGCAGTATTTT.

This rearrangement joins TRBV15 to TRBJ2-7; 11 nucleotides agree with TRBD2. The CDR3 is made up of 12 amino acids. The germline CDR1 and CDR2 sequences are LNHNV and YYDKDF (reference sequence). Unmatched junction bases numbered 4, after V lost 3 bases and J lost 12 bases. As DNA, the CDR3 is TGTGCCACCAGCAGTATAGCGGGAGGGCCGTACTTC. It translates to CATSSIAGGPYF.

This clone showed up just once. The J gene is TRBJ1-2, the V gene TRBV27, with D perhaps matching TRBD1 (5 bases). Per the germline V gene, CDR1 is MNHEY and CDR2 is SMNVEV (reference sequence). Trimming left V 3 bases short and J 2 bases short, with 13 bases between. The CDR3 has 15 residues. CDR3 region: CASSFRAGLNYGYTF. The CDR3 bases are TGTGCCAGCAGTTTCCGCGCAGGGCTAAACTATGGCTACACCTTC.